The 20 T cell receptor beta chains listed next were all sequenced from one sample in a study of blood T cell repertoires in COVID-19. Clones were sequenced by immunoSEQ multiplex PCR, and TCRdb holds only the in-frame ones, with some missing. The profile shows 130,000 to 150,000 clones, about 90% of them singletons. The sample comprised peripheral blood. Every receptor here comes from a woman aged 45 to 65 with acute or convalescent COVID-19.

V is TRBV6-5 and J is TRBJ1-1; 7 positions agree with TRBD1. This CDR3 is 15 amino acids long. V was pared by 2 bases and J by 1 base, with 4 bases of the junction left unmatched. CDR1 is MNHEY, CDR2 SVGAGI, per germline. CDR3 protein: CASSYGPGGNTEAFF. The CDR3 DNA follows: TGTGCCAGCAGTTACGGCCCAGGGGGGAACACTGAAGCTTTCTTT.

The CDR3 sequence: CASSPIGLIYGYTF. CDR3 bases: TGCGCCAGCAGCCCAATTGGGCTGATCTATGGCTACACCTTC. The chain couples TRBV4-1 to TRBJ1-2; D remains ambiguous. Germline V gene data show CDR1 as MGHRA and CDR2 as YSYEKL. V shed 4 bases and J shed 4 bases, with 13 bases lying between them. The CDR3 runs to 14 residues.

The genes are TRBV6-6 and TRBJ2-7, with TRBD1 matching over 7 bases. Unmatched junction bases numbered 11, after V lost 0 bases and J lost 6 bases. Per germline, CDR1 MNHNY and CDR2 SVGAGI (reference sequence). The CDR3 covers 16 residues. CDR3 DNA: TGTGCCAGCAGTTACTCGCTTCAGGGGGAAAAACGCGAGCAGTACTTC. It codes for CASSYSLQGEKREQYF.

J is TRBJ2-5 and V is TRBV9; 11 nucleotides line up with TRBD2. The CDR3 is made up of 19 amino acids. CDR1 SGDLS and CDR2 YYNGEE come from the germline V gene. Unmatched junction bases numbered 11, after V lost 0 bases and J lost 1 base. The CDR3 DNA follows: TGTGCCAGCAGCGTAGCTACCGGGACTAGCGGCTCCCTCCAAGAGACCCAGTACTTC. Amino acids: CASSVATGTSGSLQETQYF.

The V call is TRBV25-1, the J call TRBJ2-6, with 8 bases lining up with TRBD2. The germline V gene has CDR1 MGHDK and CDR2 SYGVNS. After removal of 4 bases from V and 4 bases from J, the junction contained 6 bases not matched to a gene. The length of the CDR3 is 16 residues. The CDR3 nucleotides read TGTGCCAGCAGTGTCCCCGGGGGGGTCGGGGCCAACGTCCTGACTTTC. Translating it yields CASSVPGGVGANVLTF.

The chain combines TRBV10-3 with TRBJ1-1; D remains unclear. The germline V gene encodes CDR1 ENHRY and CDR2 SYGVKD. V was pared by 5 bases and J by 2 bases, with 9 bases between. CDR3 size: 13 residues. The CDR3 nucleotides are TGTGCCATCAGTAACCCAGGTAACACTGAAGCTTTCTTT. It codes for CAISNPGNTEAFF.

This chain uses TRBV6-5 with TRBJ1-6, with D possibly being TRBD1 (6 bases). Per germline, CDR1 MNHEY and CDR2 SVGAGI. This CDR3 is 14 amino acids long. V lost 2 bases and J 7 bases, leaving 9 bases between the germline ends. The CDR3 nucleotides read TGTGCCAGCAGTTACGCGGGGGCCAATTCACCCCTCCACTTT. Protein sequence: CASSYAGANSPLHF.

This clone was seen a single time. CDR3 sequence reads: CASSSRQGGYEKLFF. The CDR3, as DNA: TGTGCCAGCAGCTCCCGACAGGGAGGTTATGAAAAACTGTTTTTT. The chain carries TRBV11-2 and TRBJ1-4; 7 bases line up with TRBD1. V trimming: 4 bases; J trimming: 6 bases; junction bases outside the gene matches: 8. The CDR3 loop spans 15 amino acids. Germline assignment: CDR1 SGHAT and CDR2 FQNNGV.

The table lists this clone with a count of one. The identical CDR3 is also encoded by other nucleotide sequences in the sample. The rearrangement uses TRBV7-9 and TRBJ2-1, with D maybe TRBD2 (6 bases). Germline-derived CDR1 and CDR2 are SEHNR and FQNEAQ (reference sequence). V gave up 3 bases and J gave up 0 bases, with 9 bases separating them. The CDR3 length is 15 residues. The DNA of the CDR3 is TGTGCCAGCAGCTTGAGCGGGCGCTCCTACAATGAGCAGTTCTTC. Its protein is CASSLSGRSYNEQFF.

V and J are TRBV6-5 and TRBJ1-2; 7 bases fit TRBD1. This CDR3 is built from 14 residues. CDR1 and CDR2 (germline): MNHEY, SVGAGI. V was clipped by 6 bases and J by 3 bases; unmatched bases: 7. CDR3: CASSHRGADYGYTF. CDR3 coding DNA: TGTGCCAGCAGCCACAGGGGCGCAGACTATGGCTACACCTTC.

This clone was seen more than once but under ten times. Here the CDR3 DNA reads TGTGCCAGCAGTACCCGGGGTGCCTCCTACGAGCAGTACTTC. This encodes CASSTRGASYEQYF. The chain uses TRBV27 and TRBJ2-7, with D tentatively TRBD2 (5 bases). Per the germline V gene, CDR1 is MNHEY and CDR2 is SMNVEV (reference sequence). The CDR3 is 14 amino acids. V was clipped by 5 bases and J by 0 bases, with 11 bases between them.

This chain connects TRBV19 to TRBJ1-3, with D maybe TRBD1 (6 bases). Between the trimmed V and J ends, which lost 4 bases and 2 bases, there was a span of 9 bases. There are 14 residues in the CDR3. In germline, CDR1 is LNHDA, CDR2 SQIVND (reference sequence). CDR3 bases: TGTGCCAGTAGTACGACAGGCCCTGGAAACACCATATATTTT. Encoded protein: CASSTTGPGNTIYF. The whole variable domain, filled in from reference TRBV19 and TRBJ1-3, reads DGGITQSPKYLFRKEGQNVTLSCEQNLNHDAMYWYRQDPGQGLRLIYYSQIVNDFQKGDIAEGYSVSREKKESFPLTVTSAQKNPTAFYLCASSTTGPGNTIYFGEGSWLTVV.

CDR3 nucleotides: TGCGCCAGCAGCTTGGGGGGACAGAGCACAGATACGCAGTATTTT. Translating it yields CASSLGGQSTDTQYF. The V and J genes are TRBV5-1 and TRBJ2-3, with 7 bases aligning to TRBD1. Trimming took 0 bases from V and 0 from J; bases not matched to a gene: 1. The CDR3 sequence is 15 residues long. CDR1 is SGHRS and CDR2 is YFSETQ in the germline V gene.

This sequence joins TRBV28 and TRBJ2-7; D might be TRBD1 (6 bases). The V gene lost 6 bases and the J gene lost 0 bases, with 9 bases spanning the gap. CDR1 is MDHEN, CDR2 SYDVKM, per germline. There are 13 residues in the CDR3. Written as DNA, the CDR3 is TGTGCCAGCAGGGTACAGGGCTCCTACGAGCAGTACTTC. Its translation: CASRVQGSYEQYF.

The rearrangement uses TRBV2 and TRBJ2-3; TRBD2 matches 7 bases. Germline lookup yields CDR1 SNHLY and CDR2 FYNNEI. CDR3 length: 16 amino acids. Unmatched junction bases numbered 8, after V lost 0 bases and J lost 5 bases. CDR3: CASSEARGGGVDTQYF. The CDR3, as DNA: TGTGCCAGCAGTGAAGCGCGAGGTGGGGGGGTAGATACGCAGTATTTT.

The V call is TRBV18, the J call TRBJ2-5; possible D gene TRBD1, 6 bases. The CDR3 is 16 amino acids. The V gene's germline CDR1 is KGHSH and CDR2 LQKENI. Trimming removed 1 base from V and 1 base from J, with 13 bases in between. The CDR3 nucleotides read TGTGCCAGCTCACCACTCCAGGGGTCAACCCAAGAGACCCAGTACTTC. Translated: CASSPLQGSTQETQYF.

V gene TRBV5-1 combines with J gene TRBJ1-6; the D gene is possibly TRBD1 (6 bases). The CDR3 is 16 amino acids. V was clipped by 0 bases and J by 9 bases, with 16 bases between them. Germline CDR1 reads SGHRS; CDR2 reads YFSETQ. CDR3 in DNA: TGCGCCAGCAGCTTGGCGGGACACCCTAGGGGTTCACCCCTCCACTTT. Protein sequence: CASSLAGHPRGSPLHF.

The V call is TRBV2, the J call TRBJ2-7; D might be TRBD2 (5 bases). This CDR3 spans 15 amino acids. Germline V lookup: CDR1 SNHLY, CDR2 FYNNEI. V lost 2 bases to trimming and J lost 7 bases, with 18 bases between them. Written as DNA, the CDR3 is TGTGCCAGCAGTGAATTCCTCGGCCCAACGGGAGAGCAGTACTTC. It codes for CASSEFLGPTGEQYF.

The CDR3 is CASSPLRGGRGETQYF. The CDR3, as DNA: TGTGCCAGCTCACCACTGCGCGGGGGCCGGGGGGAGACCCAGTACTTC. This chain uses TRBV18 with TRBJ2-5, with D tentatively TRBD2 (7 bases). CDR1 is KGHSH and CDR2 is LQKENI in the germline V gene. The CDR3 spans 16 residues. V was trimmed by 1 base and J by 5 bases, leaving 17 bases between them.

The chain recombines TRBV7-6 with TRBJ1-2; D is perhaps TRBD1 (5 bases). The CDR3 is 17 residues long. V lost 0 bases, J lost 2 bases, and 16 bases lay in between. Germline-derived CDR1 and CDR2 are SGHVS and FNYEAQ. CDR3 DNA sequence: TGTGCCAGCAGCTTAGCATTGGAGGGAAAGGGGAACTATGGCTACACCTTC. Protein: CASSLALEGKGNYGYTF.